Below, 20 T cell receptor beta chains from the same sample are listed, as sequenced in a study of cytomegalovirus exposure and HLA in healthy donors. The PCR was carried out with 60 Vbeta primers and 13 Jbeta primers. Assay: immunoSEQ multiplex PCR; the TCRdb copy retains only in-frame clones and omits some. The sample gives some 100,000 clones, about 67% of which show up once; approximately 15% is in the top ten. The sample was PBMCs. These TCRs come from a woman aged 18-35 years in good health and CMV-seropositive.

This clone was seen a handful of times. The gene calls are TRBV19 and TRBJ2-3, with 7 bases matching TRBD1. V was clipped by 5 bases and J by 0 bases; unmatched bases: 8. Germline V gene lookup returns CDR1 LNHDA and CDR2 SQIVND (reference sequence). CDR3 length equals 16 residues. CDR3 in amino acids: CASSPGQQPSTDTQYF. The CDR3 DNA sequence: TGTGCCAGTAGTCCGGGACAGCAGCCTAGCACAGATACGCAGTATTTT.

This chain links TRBV4-2 with TRBJ2-7, with TRBD2 matching over 7 bases. This CDR3 has 16 residues. Losses at the gene ends were 1 base for V and 5 bases for J; bases not matched to a gene: 11. Germline V gene data show CDR1 as LGHNA and CDR2 as YNFKEQ. The CDR3 loop is CASSQGGGGGLNEQYF. CDR3 nucleotides: TGTGCCAGCAGCCAAGGTGGTGGGGGGGGGTTGAACGAGCAGTACTTC.

The chain's CDR3 is CASSLTSGGLYQETQYF. CDR3 coding DNA: TGTGCCAGCAGTTTGACTAGCGGGGGATTGTACCAAGAGACCCAGTACTTC. The chain joins TRBV28 to TRBJ2-5; 12 positions agree with TRBD2. CDR3 size: 17 residues. Germline values: CDR1 MDHEN, CDR2 SYDVKM. V lost 3 bases and J lost 0; bases outside the gene matches: 5.

V usage is TRBV27 and J usage is TRBJ1-4; D is possibly TRBD1 (5 bases). The ends were cut back, 7 bases at V and 5 bases at J, with 17 bases in the middle. This CDR3 comprises 15 residues. CDR1 MNHEY and CDR2 SMNVEV come from the germline V gene (reference sequence). The DNA for the CDR3 is TGTGCCAGCAAATTCGAAGGGCGGGGGAATGAAAAACTGTTTTTT. This codes for CASKFEGRGNEKLFF.

This clone was recorded a few times. The genes are TRBV19 and TRBJ2-2, with 8 bases identical to TRBD2. The trim removed 7 bases at V and 5 bases at J, leaving 6 bases unmatched. Germline V CDR1 and CDR2: LNHDA, SQIVND (reference sequence). CDR3 length: 14 residues. The CDR3 reads CASIDGRGTGELFF. The CDR3 DNA follows: TGTGCCAGTATCGACGGGAGGGGTACCGGGGAGCTGTTTTTT.

V gene TRBV7-9 combines with J gene TRBJ2-7; D unclear. The CDR3 is 16 residues long. Germline assignment: CDR1 SEHNR and CDR2 FQNEAQ (reference sequence). V shed 0 bases and J shed 0 bases, with 12 bases lying between them. The CDR3 bases are TGTGCCAGCAGCTTAGCCCAAGTGGCAGTCTCCTACGAGCAGTACTTC. Its translation: CASSLAQVAVSYEQYF. Supplemented by reference TRBV7-9 and TRBJ2-7, the full variable domain reads DTGVSQNPRHKITKRGQNVTFRCDPISEHNRLYWYRQTLGQGPEFLTYFQNEAQLEKSRLLSDRFSAERPKGSFSTLEIQRTEQGDSAMYLCASSLAQVAVSYEQYFGPGTRLTVT.

This chain joins TRBV28 and TRBJ1-5; D might be TRBD1 (6 bases). This CDR3 comprises 14 residues. CDR1 MDHEN and CDR2 SYDVKM come from the germline V gene. Between the trimmed V and J ends, which lost 5 bases and 6 bases, there was a span of 14 bases. The CDR3 DNA reads TGTGCCAGCAGTCTATCAGTAGGGGGTCAGCCCCAGCATTTT. Translation gives CASSLSVGGQPQHF.

In its sample, this clone was seen once. This chain links TRBV19 with TRBJ1-5; 10 bases are shared with TRBD1. This CDR3 is built from 16 residues. The germline V gene has CDR1 LNHDA and CDR2 SQIVND (reference sequence). J gave up 4 bases and V 6 bases, and 9 bases lay outside the gene matches. The DNA of the CDR3 is TGTGCCAGTAGCCCGGACAGGGGGGTTCAAAATCAGCCCCAGCATTTT. Its translation: CASSPDRGVQNQPQHF.

The chain carries TRBV15 and TRBJ1-4; possibly TRBD1 for D (6 bases). Trimming stripped 7 bases from V and 0 bases from J, with 15 bases between. This CDR3 is built from 16 residues. Germline V lookup: CDR1 LNHNV, CDR2 YYDKDF (reference sequence). CDR3 sequence: CATTPRQAATNEKLFF. The CDR3 DNA follows: TGTGCCACCACCCCCCGACAGGCTGCAACTAATGAAAAACTGTTTTTT.

V is TRBV5-8 and J is TRBJ1-5; D call uncertain. V lost 5 bases to trimming and J lost 5 bases, with 17 bases between them. Germline V gene lookup returns CDR1 SGHTS and CDR2 YDEGEE. The CDR3 sequence is 15 residues long. The chain's CDR3 is CASRNPVGVDQPQHF. In nucleotides, the CDR3 is TGTGCCAGCAGAAACCCCGTCGGGGTGGATCAGCCCCAGCATTTT.

The chain recombines TRBV10-3 with TRBJ2-5; no definite D call. The CDR3 totals 14 residues. Germline V CDR1 and CDR2: ENHRY, SYGVKD. The V end was cut by 0 bases, the J end by 0 bases, with 5 bases between. CDR3 amino acids: CAISESADQETQYF. In DNA, the CDR3 is TGTGCCATCAGTGAGTCGGCGGACCAAGAGACCCAGTACTTC.

The chain recombines TRBV27 with TRBJ1-5; 10 nucleotides line up with TRBD1. There are 16 residues in the CDR3. CDR1 is MNHEY and CDR2 is SMNVEV in the germline V gene (reference sequence). V dropped 3 bases and J dropped 7; count of bases not matched to a gene: 9. The CDR3 DNA follows: TGTGCCAGCAGTTTTGGGGGGACAGGGGTAAGGCAGCCCCAGCATTTT. It encodes CASSFGGTGVRQPQHF.

The J gene is TRBJ1-2, the V gene TRBV6-7, with D possibly being TRBD1 (5 bases). TRBV6-7 is an open reading frame whose function is uncertain. Trimming stripped 6 bases from V and 7 bases from J, with 15 bases between. CDR3 length equals 13 residues. The CDR3 loop is CASSTQGGCGYTF. The CDR3 DNA follows: TGTGCCAGCAGCACCCAGGGAGGGTGTGGCTACACCTTC.

This clone has just one count. The rearrangement uses TRBV5-4 and TRBJ2-3, with D unclear. Looked up from germline, CDR1 is SGHNT and CDR2 is YYREEE (reference sequence). The CDR3 totals 15 residues. V was shortened by 4 bases and J by 1 base, with 13 bases between the two germline ends. CDR3 sequence (DNA): TGTGCCAGCAGCCCGATCCGACGGGGCACAGATACGCAGTATTTT. It specifies CASSPIRRGTDTQYF.

The V call is TRBV5-6, the J call TRBJ2-5, with D possibly matching TRBD2 (5 bases). The DNA end favors TRBJ2-7, so the J call may be wrong. Germline-derived CDR1 and CDR2 are SGHDT and YYEEEE. This CDR3 is built from 14 residues. The CDR3 loop is CASSPGVVRNEQYF. The CDR3, as DNA: TGTGCCAGCAGCCCCGGGGTCGTGAGGAACGAGCAGTACTTC.

The chain has TRBV5-6 and TRBJ2-7, with 7 positions matching TRBD1. The CDR3 runs to 13 residues. Looked up from germline, CDR1 is SGHDT and CDR2 is YYEEEE. The junction had 5 bases not matched to a gene; V was cut back by 6 bases and J by 2 bases. CDR3 DNA: TGTGCCAGCAACGGACAGGAGCCCTACGAGCAGTACTTC. Translated: CASNGQEPYEQYF.

The chain is built from TRBV9 and TRBJ1-1; D is unclear. The CDR3 contains 13 residues. Trimming shortened V by 1 base and J by 3 bases, and 7 bases separated the two germline ends. Germline CDR1 and CDR2: SGDLS and YYNGEE. The CDR3 region has the DNA TGTGCCAGCAGCGTAATGAGTGACACTGAAGCTTTCTTT. It translates to CASSVMSDTEAFF. The variable domain in full, with the rest retrieved from reference TRBV9 and TRBJ1-1, is DSGVTQTPKHLITATGQRVTLRCSPRSGDLSVYWYQQSLDQGLQFLIQYYNGEERAKGNILERFSAQQFPDLHSELNLSSLELGDSALYFCASSVMSDTEAFFGQGTRLTVV.

The chain has TRBV27 and TRBJ2-3, with 8 bases identical to TRBD1. With 6 bases clipped from V and 2 bases from J, the junction kept 19 bases outside the gene matches. Germline CDR1 MNHEY, CDR2 SMNVEV (reference sequence). The CDR3 contains 19 residues. The CDR3 bases are TGTGCCAGCAGCCCAGAGGGGCGCAGGGGGCCCCCCTTCACAGATACGCAGTATTTT. Translation gives CASSPEGRRGPPFTDTQYF.

The count of this clone is one. The chain couples TRBV18 to TRBJ1-1, with TRBD1 identical over 8 bases. Trimming cost V 4 bases and J 8 bases; bases outside gene matches: 6. CDR1 and CDR2 from the germline V gene are KGHSH and LQKENI. This CDR3 is 13 amino acids long. In nucleotides, the CDR3 is TGTGCCAGCTCACGGACAGGGTCGGACGAAGCTTTCTTT. It specifies CASSRTGSDEAFF.

This clone was observed a handful of times. The gene calls are TRBV9 and TRBJ2-7; 8 positions agree with TRBD1. The V and J ends lost 3 bases and 2 bases, in that order; junction bases with no gene match: 7. From germline, CDR1 is SGDLS and CDR2 YYNGEE. This CDR3 contains 15 residues. The CDR3 region is CASSAGQGHPYEQYF. CDR3 bases: TGTGCCAGCAGCGCCGGACAGGGCCACCCCTACGAGCAGTACTTC. Full variable domain (outside the CDR3, taken from reference TRBV9 and TRBJ2-7): DSGVTQTPKHLITATGQRVTLRCSPRSGDLSVYWYQQSLDQGLQFLIQYYNGEERAKGNILERFSAQQFPDLHSELNLSSLELGDSALYFCASSAGQGHPYEQYFGPGTRLTVT.